This T cell receptor beta chain is drawn from a study of T cells in Graves' hyperthyroidism and ophthalmopathy. Of note for this clonotype: This may be a read error: a much more frequent sequence differs by one nucleotide.

The source material, RNA transcripts, was used to amplify TCR beta CDR3 regions. First-round RT-PCR with HTBI primers amplified the TCR CDR3 region. TCRdb re-derived calls from the multiplex PCR reads in MiXCR, one entry per CDR3 protein. The sample has roughly 720,000 distinct CDR3 sequences, 17% seen once. The sequence was collected from a man aged 50 to 59 with Graves' hyperthyroidism. The sequenced sample consisted of blood.

CDR3 DNA sequence: TGTGCCACCAGTGATCGGGGAAGAAGATTAAACTTC. As protein: CATSDRGRRLNF. V usage is TRBV24-1 and J usage is TRBJ2-5, with D possibly TRBD2 on 5 matching bases. CDR3 length: 12 amino acids. Germline V gene lookup returns CDR1 KGHDR and CDR2 SFDVKD.